Listed below are T cell receptor beta chains from one sample, sequenced in a study of CD8 T cells in ankylosing spondylitis. One entry per CDR3 protein, called by TCRdb with MiXCR from the 5' RACE reads. The sample lists about 450,000 distinct CDR3 sequences, roughly 26% seen once, with roughly 1% in the top ten. Source material: blood, either unsorted or a sorted T cell fraction (not recorded which). These receptors originate from a male donor with ankylosing spondylitis. The conserved cysteine and the conserved F or W are not part of the CDR3 here. Part of the rows lack a size; the others show once, few, many or a class for expanded clones.

size: once; V: TRBV20-1; CDR3: SALVWGNTIY
size: .; V: TRBV5-5; CDR3: ASSLVQEDTDTQY
size: .; V: TRBV12-3/TRBV12-4; CDR3: ASRTTEGYGYT
size: .; V: TRBV7-9; CDR3: ASSLAGSQVHQPQH
size: .; V: TRBV7-9; CDR3: ASSDPLQGTEAF
size: few; V: TRBV20-1; CDR3: SARHGTGVGGEQY
size: .; V: TRBV18; CDR3: ASSPPIAGGTGELF
size: .; V: TRBV6-5; CDR3: ASSYEGRNTEAF
size: few; V: TRBV20-1; CDR3: SAMLGVTVNEQF
size: .; V: TRBV7-9; CDR3: ASSLGDRGSTDTQY
size: .; V: TRBV10-2; CDR3: ASSEARGGYGYT
size: .; V: TRBV10-3; CDR3: AISESRSGGRTTGELF
size: .; V: TRBV18; CDR3: ASSPVQGTGNEQF
size: few; V: TRBV5-1; CDR3: ASSPHRDRSTGELF
size: .; V: TRBV11-3; CDR3: ASSQSRGVWEKLF
size: few; V: TRBV5-1; CDR3: ASSLVGLDGDEQY
size: few; V: TRBV29-1; CDR3: SVTKQKKNEQF
size: few; V: TRBV29-1; CDR3: SVGTVSGNTIY
size: few; V: TRBV5-1; CDR3: ASSPSEGYTGELF
size: .; V: TRBV7-2; CDR3: ASSGGGRETQY
size: few; V: TRBV4-2; CDR3: ASSQGLAGGGELIQY
size: .; V: TRBV5-1; CDR3: ASSLGIGTHIETQY
size: .; V: TRBV7-8; CDR3: ASSPRTGPAEQY
size: .; V: TRBV4-2; CDR3: ASSQVTGGTTNEQF
size: .; V: TRBV20-1; CDR3: SARDGQGTTEAF
size: few; V: TRBV5-1; CDR3: ASSPTSGKTGNTGELF
size: few; V: TRBV20-1; CDR3: SARDGLAGGLTGELF
size: .; V: TRBV11-3; CDR3: ASSSYAGSGELF